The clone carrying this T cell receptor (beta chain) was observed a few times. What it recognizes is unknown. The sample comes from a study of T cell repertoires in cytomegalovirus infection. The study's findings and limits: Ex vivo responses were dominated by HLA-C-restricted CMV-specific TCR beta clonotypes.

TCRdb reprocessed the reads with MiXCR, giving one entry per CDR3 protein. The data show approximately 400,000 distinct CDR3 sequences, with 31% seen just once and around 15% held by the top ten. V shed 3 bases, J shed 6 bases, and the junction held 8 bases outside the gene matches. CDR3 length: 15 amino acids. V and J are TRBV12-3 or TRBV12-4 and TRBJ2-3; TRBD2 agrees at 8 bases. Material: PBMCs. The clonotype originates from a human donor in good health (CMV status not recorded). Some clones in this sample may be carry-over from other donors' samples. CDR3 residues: CASSLSGGTGDTQYF. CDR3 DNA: TGTGCCAGCAGTTTGTCGGGGGGGACTGGTGATACGCAGTATTTT.